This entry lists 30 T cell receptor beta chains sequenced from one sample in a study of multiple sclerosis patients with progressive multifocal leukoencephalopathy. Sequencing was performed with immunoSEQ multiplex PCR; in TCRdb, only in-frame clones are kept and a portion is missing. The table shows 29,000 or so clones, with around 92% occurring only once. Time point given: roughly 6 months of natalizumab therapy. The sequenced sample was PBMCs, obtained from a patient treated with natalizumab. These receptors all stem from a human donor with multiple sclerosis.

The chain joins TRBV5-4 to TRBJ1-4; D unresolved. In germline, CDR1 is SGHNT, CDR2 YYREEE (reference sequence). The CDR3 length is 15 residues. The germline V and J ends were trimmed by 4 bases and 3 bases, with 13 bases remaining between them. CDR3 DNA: TGTGCCAGCAGCCTGGGGAGCGGTCCTAATGAAAAACTGTTTTTT. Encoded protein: CASSLGSGPNEKLFF.

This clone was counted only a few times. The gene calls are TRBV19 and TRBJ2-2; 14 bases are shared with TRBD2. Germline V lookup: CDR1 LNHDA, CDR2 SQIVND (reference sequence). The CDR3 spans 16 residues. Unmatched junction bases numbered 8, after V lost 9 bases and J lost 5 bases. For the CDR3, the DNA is TGTGCCAGCTGGGGACTAGCGGGAGCGTTGACCGGGGAGCTGTTTTTT. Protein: CASWGLAGALTGELFF.

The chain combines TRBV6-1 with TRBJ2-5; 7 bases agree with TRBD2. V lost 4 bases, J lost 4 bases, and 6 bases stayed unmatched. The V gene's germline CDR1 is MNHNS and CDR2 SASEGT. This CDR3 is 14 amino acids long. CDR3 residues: CASSGGLGLETQYF. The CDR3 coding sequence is TGTGCCAGCAGTGGCGGACTAGGCCTAGAGACCCAGTACTTC.

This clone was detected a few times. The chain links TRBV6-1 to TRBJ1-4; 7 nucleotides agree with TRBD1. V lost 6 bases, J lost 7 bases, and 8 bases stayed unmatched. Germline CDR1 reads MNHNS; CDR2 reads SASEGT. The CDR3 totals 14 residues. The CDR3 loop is CASRRTTGAEKLFF. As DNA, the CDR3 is TGTGCCAGCAGGAGAACCACAGGGGCTGAAAAACTGTTTTTT.

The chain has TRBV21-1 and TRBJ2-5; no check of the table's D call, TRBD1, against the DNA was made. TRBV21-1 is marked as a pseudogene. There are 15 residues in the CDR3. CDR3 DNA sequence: TGTGCCAGCAGCCCGCGACAGGGGGCAGGAGAGACCCAGTACTTC. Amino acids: CASSPRQGAGETQYF.

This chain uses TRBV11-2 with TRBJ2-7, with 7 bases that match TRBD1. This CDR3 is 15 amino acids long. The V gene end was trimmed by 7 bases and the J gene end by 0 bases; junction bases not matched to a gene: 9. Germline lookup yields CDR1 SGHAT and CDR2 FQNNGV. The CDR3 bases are TGTGCCAGCACCCAGACCGCAGGGGGCTCCTACGAGCAGTACTTC. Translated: CASTQTAGGSYEQYF. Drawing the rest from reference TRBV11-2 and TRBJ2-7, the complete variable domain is EAGVAQSPRYKIIEKRQSVAFWCNPISGHATLYWYQQILGQGPKLLIQFQNNGVVDDSQLPKDRFSAERLKGVDSTLKIQPAKLEDSAVYLCASTQTAGGSYEQYFGPGTRLTVT.

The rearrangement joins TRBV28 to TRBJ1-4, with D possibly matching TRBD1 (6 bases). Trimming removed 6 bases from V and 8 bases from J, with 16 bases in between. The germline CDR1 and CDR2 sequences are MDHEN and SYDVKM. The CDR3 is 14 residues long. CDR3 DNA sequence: TGTGCCAGCAGACCCCCACAGGGAAAGGAAAAACTGTTTTTT. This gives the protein CASRPPQGKEKLFF.

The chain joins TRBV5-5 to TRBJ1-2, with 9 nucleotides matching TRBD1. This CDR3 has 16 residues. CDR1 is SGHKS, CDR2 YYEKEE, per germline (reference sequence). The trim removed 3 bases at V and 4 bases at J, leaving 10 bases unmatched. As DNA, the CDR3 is TGTGCCAGCAGCTCTGCCGGGACAGGGCGAAGCTATGGCTACACCTTC. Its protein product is CASSSAGTGRSYGYTF.

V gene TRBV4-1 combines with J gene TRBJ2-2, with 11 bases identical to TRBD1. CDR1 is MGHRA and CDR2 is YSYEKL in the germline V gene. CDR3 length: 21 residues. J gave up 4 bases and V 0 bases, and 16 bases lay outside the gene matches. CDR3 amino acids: CASSQEDARTGGSRVTGELFF. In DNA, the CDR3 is TGCGCCAGCAGCCAAGAAGACGCGCGGACAGGGGGCTCCCGAGTCACCGGGGAGCTGTTTTTT.

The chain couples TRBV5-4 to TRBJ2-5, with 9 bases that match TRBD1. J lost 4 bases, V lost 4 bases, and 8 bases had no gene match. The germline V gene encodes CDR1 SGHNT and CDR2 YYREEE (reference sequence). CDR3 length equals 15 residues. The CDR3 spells CASSPKGQGGETQYF. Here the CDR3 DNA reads TGTGCCAGCAGCCCGAAGGGACAGGGAGGAGAGACCCAGTACTTC.

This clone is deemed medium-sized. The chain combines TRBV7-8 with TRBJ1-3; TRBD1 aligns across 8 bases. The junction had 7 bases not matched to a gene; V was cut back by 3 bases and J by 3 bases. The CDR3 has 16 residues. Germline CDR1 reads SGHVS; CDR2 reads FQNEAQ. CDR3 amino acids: CASSFADRASGNTIYF. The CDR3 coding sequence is TGTGCCAGCAGCTTCGCGGACAGGGCAAGTGGAAACACCATATATTTT.

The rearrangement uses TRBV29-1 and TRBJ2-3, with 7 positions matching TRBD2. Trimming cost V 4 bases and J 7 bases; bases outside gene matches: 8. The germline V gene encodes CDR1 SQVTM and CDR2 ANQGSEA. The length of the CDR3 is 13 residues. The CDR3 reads CSVGTRYENTQYF. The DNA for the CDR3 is TGCAGCGTTGGGACTAGGTATGAGAATACGCAGTATTTT.

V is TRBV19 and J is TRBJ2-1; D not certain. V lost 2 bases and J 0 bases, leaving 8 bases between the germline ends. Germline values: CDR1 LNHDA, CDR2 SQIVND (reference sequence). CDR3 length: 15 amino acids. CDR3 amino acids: CASSIMASSYNEQFF. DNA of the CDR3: TGTGCCAGTAGTATAATGGCAAGCTCCTACAATGAGCAGTTCTTC. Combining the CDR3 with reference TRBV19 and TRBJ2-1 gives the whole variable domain DGGITQSPKYLFRKEGQNVTLSCEQNLNHDAMYWYRQDPGQGLRLIYYSQIVNDFQKGDIAEGYSVSREKKESFPLTVTSAQKNPTAFYLCASSIMASSYNEQFFGPGTRLTVL.

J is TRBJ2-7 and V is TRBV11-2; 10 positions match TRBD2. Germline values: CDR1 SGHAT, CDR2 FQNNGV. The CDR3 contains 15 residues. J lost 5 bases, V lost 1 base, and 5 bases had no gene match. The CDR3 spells CASSLAASGSNEQYF. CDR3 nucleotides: TGTGCCAGCAGCTTAGCGGCTAGCGGGAGTAACGAGCAGTACTTC.

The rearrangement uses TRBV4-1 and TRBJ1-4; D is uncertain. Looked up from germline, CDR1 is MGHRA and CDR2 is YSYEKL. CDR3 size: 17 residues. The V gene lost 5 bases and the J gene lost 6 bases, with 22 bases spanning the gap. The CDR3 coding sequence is TGCGCCAGCAGCGAAGTAGCGGTGGGGTTCGCGCATGAAAAACTGTTTTTT. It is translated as CASSEVAVGFAHEKLFF.

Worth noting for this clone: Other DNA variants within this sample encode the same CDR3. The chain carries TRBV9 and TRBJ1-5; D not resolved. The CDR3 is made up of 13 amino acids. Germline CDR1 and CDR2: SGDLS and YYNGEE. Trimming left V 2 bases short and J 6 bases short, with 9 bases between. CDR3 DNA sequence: TGTGCCAGCAGCGTGGACGGCGGTCAGCCCCAGCATTTT. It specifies CASSVDGGQPQHF.

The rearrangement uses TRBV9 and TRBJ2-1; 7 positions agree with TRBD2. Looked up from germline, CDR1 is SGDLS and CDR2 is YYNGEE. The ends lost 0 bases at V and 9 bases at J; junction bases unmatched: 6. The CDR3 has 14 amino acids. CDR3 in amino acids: CASSVETSSPEQFF. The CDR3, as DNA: TGTGCCAGCAGCGTAGAGACTAGCTCACCTGAGCAGTTCTTC. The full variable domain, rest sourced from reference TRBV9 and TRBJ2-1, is DSGVTQTPKHLITATGQRVTLRCSPRSGDLSVYWYQQSLDQGLQFLIQYYNGEERAKGNILERFSAQQFPDLHSELNLSSLELGDSALYFCASSVETSSPEQFFGPGTRLTVL.

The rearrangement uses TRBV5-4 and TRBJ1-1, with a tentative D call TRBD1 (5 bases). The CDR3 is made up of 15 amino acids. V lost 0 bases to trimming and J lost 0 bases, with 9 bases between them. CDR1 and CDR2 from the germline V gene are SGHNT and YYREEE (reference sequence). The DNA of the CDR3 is TGTGCCAGCAGCTTGGACCCGGGGCTGAACACTGAAGCTTTCTTT. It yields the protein CASSLDPGLNTEAFF. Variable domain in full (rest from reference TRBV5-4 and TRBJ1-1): ETGVTQSPTHLIKTRGQQVTLRCSSQSGHNTVSWYQQALGQGPQFIFQYYREEENGRGNFPPRFSGLQFPNYSSELNVNALELDDSALYLCASSLDPGLNTEAFFGQGTRLTVV.

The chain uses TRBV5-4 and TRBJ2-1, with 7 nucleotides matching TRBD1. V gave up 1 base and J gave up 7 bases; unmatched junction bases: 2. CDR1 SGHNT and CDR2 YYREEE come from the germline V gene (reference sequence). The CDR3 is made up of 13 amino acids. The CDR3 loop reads CASSLKTGNEQFF. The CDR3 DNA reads TGTGCCAGCAGCTTGAAGACAGGGAATGAGCAGTTCTTC.

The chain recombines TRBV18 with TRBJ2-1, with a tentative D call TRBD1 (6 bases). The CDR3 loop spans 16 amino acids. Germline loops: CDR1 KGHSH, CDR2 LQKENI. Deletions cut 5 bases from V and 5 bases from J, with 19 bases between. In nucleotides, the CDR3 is TGTGCCAGCTCATCATACCCCCTTAACAGGGACAATGAGCAGTTCTTC. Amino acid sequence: CASSSYPLNRDNEQFF.

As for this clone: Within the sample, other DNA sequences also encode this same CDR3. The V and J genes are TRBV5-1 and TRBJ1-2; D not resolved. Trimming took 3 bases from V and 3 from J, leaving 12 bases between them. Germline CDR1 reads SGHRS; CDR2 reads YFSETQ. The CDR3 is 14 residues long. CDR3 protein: CASSSGLGDYGYTF. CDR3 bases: TGCGCCAGCAGCTCCGGACTTGGGGACTATGGCTACACCTTC.

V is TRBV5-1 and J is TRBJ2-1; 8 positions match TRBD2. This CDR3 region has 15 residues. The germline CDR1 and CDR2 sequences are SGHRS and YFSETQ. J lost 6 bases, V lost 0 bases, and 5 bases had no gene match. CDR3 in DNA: TGCGCCAGCAGCTTGGATGGGACTAGTGCCAATGAGCAGTTCTTC. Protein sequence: CASSLDGTSANEQFF.

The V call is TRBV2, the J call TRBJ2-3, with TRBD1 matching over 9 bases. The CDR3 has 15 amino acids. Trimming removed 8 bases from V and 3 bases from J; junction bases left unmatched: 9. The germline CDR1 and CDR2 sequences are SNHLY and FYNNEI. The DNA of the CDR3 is TGTGCCAGCCCCGGGACAGGGATCGGGACAGATACGCAGTATTTT. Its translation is CASPGTGIGTDTQYF.

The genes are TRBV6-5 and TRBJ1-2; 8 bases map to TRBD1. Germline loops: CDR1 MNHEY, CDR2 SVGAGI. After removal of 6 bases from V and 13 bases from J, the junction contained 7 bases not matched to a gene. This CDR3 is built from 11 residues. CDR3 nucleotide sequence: TGTGCCAGCAGCGACCGGACAGGGCGCACCTTC. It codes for CASSDRTGRTF.

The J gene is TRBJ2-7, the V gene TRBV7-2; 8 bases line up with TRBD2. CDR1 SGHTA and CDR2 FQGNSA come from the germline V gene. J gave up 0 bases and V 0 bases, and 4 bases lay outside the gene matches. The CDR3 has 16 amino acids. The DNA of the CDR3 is TGTGCCAGCAGCTTAGCTAGCGGGATTAGCTCCTACGAGCAGTACTTC. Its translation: CASSLASGISSYEQYF.

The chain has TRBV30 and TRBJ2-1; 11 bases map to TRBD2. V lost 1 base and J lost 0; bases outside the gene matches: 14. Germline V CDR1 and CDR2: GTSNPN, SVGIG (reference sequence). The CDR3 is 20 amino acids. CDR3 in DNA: TGTGCCTGGAGTGAAAAACTAGCGGGGGATCGACTGAGCTCCTACAATGAGCAGTTCTTC. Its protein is CAWSEKLAGDRLSSYNEQFF.

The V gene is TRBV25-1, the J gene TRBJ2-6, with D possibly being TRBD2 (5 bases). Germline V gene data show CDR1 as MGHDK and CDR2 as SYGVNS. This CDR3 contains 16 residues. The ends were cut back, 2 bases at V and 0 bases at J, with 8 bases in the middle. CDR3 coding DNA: TGTGCCAGCAGTGAAGGAGGCAGCTCTGGGGCCAACGTCCTGACTTTC. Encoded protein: CASSEGGSSGANVLTF.

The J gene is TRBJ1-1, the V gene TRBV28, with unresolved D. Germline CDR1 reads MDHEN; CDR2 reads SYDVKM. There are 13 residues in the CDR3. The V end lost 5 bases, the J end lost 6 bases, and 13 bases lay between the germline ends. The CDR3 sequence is CASSPNHNSEAFF. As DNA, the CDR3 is TGTGCCAGCAGTCCCAACCATAATTCTGAAGCTTTCTTT.

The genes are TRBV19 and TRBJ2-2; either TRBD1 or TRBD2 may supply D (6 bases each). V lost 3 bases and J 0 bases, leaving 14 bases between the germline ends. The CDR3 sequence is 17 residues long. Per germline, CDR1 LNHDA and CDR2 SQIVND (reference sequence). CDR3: CASSMGGPRTNTGELFF. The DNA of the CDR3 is TGTGCCAGTAGTATGGGGGGCCCTCGCACGAACACCGGGGAGCTGTTTTTT.

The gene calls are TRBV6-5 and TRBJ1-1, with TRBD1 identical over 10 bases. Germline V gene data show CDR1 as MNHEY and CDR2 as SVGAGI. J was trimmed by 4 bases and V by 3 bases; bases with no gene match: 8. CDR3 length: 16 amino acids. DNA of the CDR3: TGTGCCAGCAGTTATTCTCCGGACAGGGGGGGCACTGAAGCTTTCTTT. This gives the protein CASSYSPDRGGTEAFF.